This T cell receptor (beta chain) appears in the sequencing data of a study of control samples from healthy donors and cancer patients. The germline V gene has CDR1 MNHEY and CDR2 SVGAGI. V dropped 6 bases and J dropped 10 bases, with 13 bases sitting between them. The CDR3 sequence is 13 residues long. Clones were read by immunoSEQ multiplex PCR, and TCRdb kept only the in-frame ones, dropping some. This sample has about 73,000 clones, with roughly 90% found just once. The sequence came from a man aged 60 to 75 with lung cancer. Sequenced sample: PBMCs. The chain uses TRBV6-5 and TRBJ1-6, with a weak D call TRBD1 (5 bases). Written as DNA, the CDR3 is TGTGCCAGCAGCCGGGACCGCTCGTCACCCCTCCACTTT. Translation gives CASSRDRSSPLHF.